This TCR beta chain was sequenced for a study of blood T cell repertoires in COVID-19. For the study at large: Both acute and convalescent COVID-19 samples were obtained from the United States, Italy and Spain. Sample material is recorded as cDNA or gDNA derived from T cells, B-cell-depleted T cells, or PBMCs.

Authors' methods: Using reference gene primer amplification, nucleated cell counts were estimated. The data were produced by immunoSEQ multiplex PCR, yet TCRdb's version contains in-frame clones alone and is incomplete. That table furnishes V, J and clone size, whereas the DNA furnished D and trimming. The sample shows more than 90,000 clones, roughly 89% of them seen only once. The Seattle patients, enrolled during active infection, were followed longitudinally. The clonotype was recovered from a woman in her sixties with COVID-19, enrolled during active disease. Material for sequencing was peripheral blood.

The CDR3 spells CASSLGSRADYGYTF. In DNA, the CDR3 is TGTGCCAGCAGCTTAGGGTCCAGGGCGGACTATGGCTACACCTTC. The V and J genes are TRBV7-9 and TRBJ1-2; D possibly corresponds to TRBD1 (5 bases). This CDR3 is 15 amino acids long. CDR1 SEHNR and CDR2 FQNEAQ come from the germline V gene (reference sequence). Trimming took off 1 base at V and 3 bases at J, with 12 bases between the two ends.